This record concerns one TCR beta chain sequence. The entry originates in a study of control samples from healthy donors and cancer patients. TCRdb's table, derived via immunoSEQ multiplex PCR, lists solely in-frame clones and lacks some. The sample includes 250,000 to 300,000 clones, over 75% seen only once; the top ten take 10% to 15%. CDR3 length equals 14 residues. V lost 0 bases and J lost 2, with 7 bases in between. Germline CDR1 is SGDLS and CDR2 is YYNGEE. This receptor was obtained from an older woman with lung cancer. The sequenced material came from PBMCs. This chain joins TRBV9 and TRBJ2-3; D gene unclear. CDR3 residues: CASSVATFTDTQYF. The DNA of the CDR3 is TGTGCCAGCAGCGTAGCAACGTTCACAGATACGCAGTATTTT.